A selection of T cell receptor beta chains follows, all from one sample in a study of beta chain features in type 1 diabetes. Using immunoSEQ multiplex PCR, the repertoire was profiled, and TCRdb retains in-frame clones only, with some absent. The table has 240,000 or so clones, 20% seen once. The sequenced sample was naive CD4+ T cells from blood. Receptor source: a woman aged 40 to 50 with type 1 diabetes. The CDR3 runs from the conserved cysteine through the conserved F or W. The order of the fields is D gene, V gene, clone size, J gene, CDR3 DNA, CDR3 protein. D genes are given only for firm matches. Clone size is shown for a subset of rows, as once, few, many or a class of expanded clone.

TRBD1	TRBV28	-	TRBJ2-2	TGTGCCAGCAGAAAGAGTGGGACAGGGGGCTCCGGGGAGCTGTTTTTT	CASRKSGTGGSGELFF
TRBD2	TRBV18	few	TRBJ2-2	TGTGCCAGCTCAAACGGACTAGCGGATACCGGGGAGCTGTTTTTT	CASSNGLADTGELFF
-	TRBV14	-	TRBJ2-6	TGTGCCAGCAGCCCAACTCTGGGGGCCAACGTCCTGACTTTC	CASSPTLGANVLTF
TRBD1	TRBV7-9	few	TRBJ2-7	TGTGCCAGCAGCGGGGACAGGGGGCAGTTATCGTACGAGCAGTACTTC	CASSGDRGQLSYEQYF
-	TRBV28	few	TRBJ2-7	TGTGCCAGCAGGTCAGGGGTCGAGCAGTACTTC	CASRSGVEQYF
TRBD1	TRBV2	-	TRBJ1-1	TGTGCCAGCAGTGAAATTACAGGGGCAGAAGCTTTCTTT	CASSEITGAEAFF
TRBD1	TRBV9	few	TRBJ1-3	TGTGCCAGCAGCCTAAGACAGGGATCCGGAAACACCATATATTTT	CASSLRQGSGNTIYF
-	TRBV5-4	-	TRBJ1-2	TGTGCCAGCAGCTTGGGACAGCAGCCCTATGGCTACACCTTC	CASSLGQQPYGYTF
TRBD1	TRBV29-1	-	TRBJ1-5	TGCAGCGTCCGGGACAGGGACCAGCCCCAGCATTTT	CSVRDRDQPQHF
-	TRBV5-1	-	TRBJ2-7	TGCGCCAGCAGCCGCGACTATATCGAGCAGTACTTC	CASSRDYIEQYF
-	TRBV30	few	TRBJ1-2	TGTGCCTGGAGTCCCATCTATGGCTACACCTTC	CAWSPIYGYTF
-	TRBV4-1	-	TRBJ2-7	TGCGCCAGCAGCCCTGAGCCCCTCTCCTACGAGCAGTACTTC	CASSPEPLSYEQYF
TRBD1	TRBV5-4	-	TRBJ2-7	TGTGCCAGCAGTTACCCGGACAGGACGAACGGAGAGCAGTACTTC	CASSYPDRTNGEQYF
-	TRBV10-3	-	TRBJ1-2	TGTGCCATCAGCTCCACAGGGTTTGGCTACACCTTC	CAISSTGFGYTF
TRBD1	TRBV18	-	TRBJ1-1	TGTGCCAGCTCACGAGGGACAGCTTCGAACACTGAAGCTTTCTTT	CASSRGTASNTEAFF
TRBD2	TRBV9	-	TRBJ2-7	TGTGCCAGCAGCGGGGGGACTACCAGCTCCTACGAGCAGTACTTC	CASSGGTTSSYEQYF
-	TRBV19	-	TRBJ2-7	TGTGCCAGTAGTATAAAGGGGGACACAACCTCCTACGAGCAGTACTTC	CASSIKGDTTSYEQYF
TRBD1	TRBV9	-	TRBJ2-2	TGTGCCAGCGGCCAACAGGGGTACACCGGGGAGCTGTTTTTT	CASGQQGYTGELFF
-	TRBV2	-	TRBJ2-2	TGTGCCAGCAGTACGGGGGAGTACACCGGGGAGCTGTTTTTT	CASSTGEYTGELFF
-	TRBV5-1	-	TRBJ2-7	TGCGCCAGCAGCTCGGACAATGCCTACGAGCAGTACTTC	CASSSDNAYEQYF
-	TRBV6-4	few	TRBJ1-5	TGTGCCAGCAGTCCCGACACCAATCAGCCCCAGCATTTT	CASSPDTNQPQHF
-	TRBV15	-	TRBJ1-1	TGTGCCACCAGCAGATCCGGGGGGGCCACTGAAGCTTTCTTT	CATSRSGGATEAFF
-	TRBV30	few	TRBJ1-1	TGTGCCTGGAGTGTACGAACTGGGAACACTGAAGCTTTCTTT	CAWSVRTGNTEAFF
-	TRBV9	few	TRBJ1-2	TGTGCCAGCAGCCCCGGTACCGGCTATGGCTACACCTTC	CASSPGTGYGYTF
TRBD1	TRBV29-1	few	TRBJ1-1	TGCAGCGTCCACAGGGGCACTGAAGCTTTCTTT	CSVHRGTEAFF
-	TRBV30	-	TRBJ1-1	TGTGCCTGGAGTGTACGAGGGAGCGGTGAAGCTTTCTTT	CAWSVRGSGEAFF
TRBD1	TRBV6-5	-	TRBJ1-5	TGTGCCAGCAGCCGGGGGCAGGGGGCACACCAGCCCCAGCATTTT	CASSRGQGAHQPQHF
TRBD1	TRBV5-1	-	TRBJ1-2	TGCGCCAGCAGCTTGGCAGACAGGGGGCTTGGCTACACCTTC	CASSLADRGLGYTF
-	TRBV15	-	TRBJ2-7	TGTGCCACCAGCAGAGATCCCGAAGGGGCCGAGCAGTACTTC	CATSRDPEGAEQYF
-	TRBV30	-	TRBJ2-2	TGTGCCTGGAGTGGTTCAGGGAACACCGGGGAGCTGTTTTTT	CAWSGSGNTGELFF
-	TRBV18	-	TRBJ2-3	TGTGCCAGCTCACCAGAGAGCACAGATACGCAGTATTTT	CASSPESTDTQYF
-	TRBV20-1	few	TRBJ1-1	TGCAGTGCTAGCTTTAATGTGGCTTTCTTT	CSASFNVAFF
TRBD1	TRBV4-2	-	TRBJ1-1	TGTGCCAGCAGCCAAGGCTACCGACGGGACAGCTTGAACACTGAAGCTTTCTTT	CASSQGYRRDSLNTEAFF
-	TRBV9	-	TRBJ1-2	TGTGCCAGCAGCGGCGGGGTCGTAGGAGGCTACACCTTC	CASSGGVVGGYTF
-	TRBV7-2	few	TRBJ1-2	TGTGCCAGCAACGGCGGTGACTATGGCTACACCTTC	CASNGGDYGYTF
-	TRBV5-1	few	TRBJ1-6	TGCGCCAGCAGCTCAGCTCAAGACTCCAATTCACCCCTCCACTTT	CASSSAQDSNSPLHF
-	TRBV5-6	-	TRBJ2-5	TGTGCCAGCAGCGCGGGACAGCCCGCGACCCAGTACTTC	CASSAGQPATQYF